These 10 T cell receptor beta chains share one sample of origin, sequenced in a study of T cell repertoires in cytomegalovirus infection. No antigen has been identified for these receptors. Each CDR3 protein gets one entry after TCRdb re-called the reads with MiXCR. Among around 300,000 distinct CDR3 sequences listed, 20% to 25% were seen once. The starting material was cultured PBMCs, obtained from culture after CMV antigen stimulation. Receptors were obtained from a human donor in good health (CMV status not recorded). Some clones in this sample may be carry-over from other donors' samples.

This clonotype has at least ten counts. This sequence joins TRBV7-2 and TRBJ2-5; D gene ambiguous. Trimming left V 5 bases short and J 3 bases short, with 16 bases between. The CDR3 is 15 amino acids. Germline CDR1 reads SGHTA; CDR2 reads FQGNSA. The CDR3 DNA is TGTGCCAGCAGCATAATCACCGGGCAAGAAGAGACCCAGTACTTC. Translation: CASSIITGQEETQYF.

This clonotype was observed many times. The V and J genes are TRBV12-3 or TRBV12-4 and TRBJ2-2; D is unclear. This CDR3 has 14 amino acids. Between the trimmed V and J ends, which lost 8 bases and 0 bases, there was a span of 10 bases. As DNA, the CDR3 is TGTGCCAGCCAAGTTGGCGCGAACACCGGGGAGCTGTTTTTT. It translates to CASQVGANTGELFF.

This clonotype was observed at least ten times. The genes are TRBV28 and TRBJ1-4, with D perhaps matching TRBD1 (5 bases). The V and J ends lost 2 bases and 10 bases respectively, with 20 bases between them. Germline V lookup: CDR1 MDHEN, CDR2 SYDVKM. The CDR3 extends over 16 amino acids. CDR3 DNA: TGTGCCAGCAGTTTAACGTTACGACCAAGTCAGGGAAAACTGTTTTTT. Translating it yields CASSLTLRPSQGKLFF.

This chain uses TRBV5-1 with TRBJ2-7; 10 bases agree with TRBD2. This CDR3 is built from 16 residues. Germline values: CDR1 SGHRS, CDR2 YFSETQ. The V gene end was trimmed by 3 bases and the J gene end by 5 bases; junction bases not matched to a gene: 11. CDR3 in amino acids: CASSSNLAGATDEQYV. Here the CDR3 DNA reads TGCGCCAGCAGCTCGAATCTAGCGGGAGCAACTGACGAGCAGTACGTC.

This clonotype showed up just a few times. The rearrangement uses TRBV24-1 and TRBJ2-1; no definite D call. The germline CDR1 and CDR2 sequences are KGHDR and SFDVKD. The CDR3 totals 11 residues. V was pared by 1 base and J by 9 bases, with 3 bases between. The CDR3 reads CATSDFGEQFF. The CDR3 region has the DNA TGTGCCACCAGTGATTTTGGTGAGCAGTTCTTC.

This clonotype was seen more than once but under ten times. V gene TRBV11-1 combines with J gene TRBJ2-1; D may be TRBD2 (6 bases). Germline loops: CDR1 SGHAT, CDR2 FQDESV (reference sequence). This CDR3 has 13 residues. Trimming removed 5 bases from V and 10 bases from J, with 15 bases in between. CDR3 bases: TGTGCCAGCAGCCGGTCCGGGACTCCGGAGCAGTTCTTC. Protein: CASSRSGTPEQFF.

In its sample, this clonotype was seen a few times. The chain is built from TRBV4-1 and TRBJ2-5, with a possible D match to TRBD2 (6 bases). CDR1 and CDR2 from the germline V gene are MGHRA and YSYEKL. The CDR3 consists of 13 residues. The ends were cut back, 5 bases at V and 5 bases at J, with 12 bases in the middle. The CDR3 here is CASSTGDRETQYF. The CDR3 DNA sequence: TGCGCCAGCAGCACGGGAGACCGGGAGACCCAGTACTTC.

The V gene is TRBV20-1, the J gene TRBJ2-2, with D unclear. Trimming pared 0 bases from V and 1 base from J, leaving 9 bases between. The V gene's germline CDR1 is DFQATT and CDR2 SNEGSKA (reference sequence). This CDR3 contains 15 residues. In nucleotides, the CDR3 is TGCAGTGCTAGAGATGTGCGGAAGAACACCGGGGAGCTGTTTTTT. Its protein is CSARDVRKNTGELFF.

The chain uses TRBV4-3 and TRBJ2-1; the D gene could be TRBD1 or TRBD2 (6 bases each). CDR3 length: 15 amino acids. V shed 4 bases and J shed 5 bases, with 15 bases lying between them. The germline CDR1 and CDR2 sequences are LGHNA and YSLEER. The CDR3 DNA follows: TGCGCCAGCAGCCCCGGGGGCGGTATCAACAATGAGCAGTTCTTC. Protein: CASSPGGGINNEQFF.

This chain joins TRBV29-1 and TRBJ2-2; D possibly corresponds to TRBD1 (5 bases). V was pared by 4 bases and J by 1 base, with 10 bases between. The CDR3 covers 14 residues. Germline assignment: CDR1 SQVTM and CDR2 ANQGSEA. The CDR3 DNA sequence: TGCAGCGTTGCCGGACACAAGAACACCGGGGAGCTGTTTTTT. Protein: CSVAGHKNTGELFF.